The 2 T cell receptor beta chains below were found in one sample sequenced in a study of blood T cell repertoires in COVID-19 (dated by TCRdb to 2020 to 2022). The library came from the immunoSEQ multiplex PCR assay. The immuneACCESS repertoire file appears here via TCRdb, limited to in-frame rearrangements. These files lack a portion of the clones; in checked studies, under half of the deficit traces to unresolved V genes, and the cause of the others is not known. The sample table contains under 500,000 clones; only one count was recorded for roughly 85% of them. The ten largest account for roughly 1.9% of the sample. The specimen was PBMCs or T cells enriched from blood (not recorded which). The receptor set was obtained from a woman aged 18-29 years with acute COVID-19.

The chain employs TRBV19 and TRBJ2-1; maybe TRBD2 (5 bases). In germline, CDR1 is LNHDA, CDR2 SQIVND (reference sequence). Deletions cut 5 bases from V and 0 bases from J, with 11 bases between. The CDR3 has 15 residues. CDR3 DNA sequence: TGTGCCAGTAGTCCTAGCTCGGTCTCCTACAATGAGCAGTTCTTC. Translating gives CASSPSSVSYNEQFF.

This clone was observed a few times. The CDR3 nucleotides read TGTGCCAGCAGTGAAGGTCAGGGGTATGAAAAACTGTTTTTT. Its translation: CASSEGQGYEKLFF. The chain employs TRBV2 and TRBJ1-4, with D possibly TRBD1 on 6 matching bases. V lost 1 base to trimming and J lost 6 bases, with 9 bases between them. Germline V gives CDR1 SNHLY, CDR2 FYNNEI. The CDR3 loop spans 14 amino acids.